A single sample is the source of the 16 T cell receptor beta chains below, sequenced in a study of control samples from healthy donors and cancer patients. Only in-frame clones appear in the TCRdb table, and some are missing; sequencing was by immunoSEQ multiplex PCR. The table shows some 150,000 clones, with 91% occurring only once. The sequenced sample was blood. The receptors here all came from a man in his thirties or forties in good health.

V gene TRBV15 combines with J gene TRBJ2-2, with D perhaps TRBD1 (5 bases). The CDR3 contains 14 residues. The V end was cut by 1 base, the J end by 3 bases, with 6 bases between. Germline CDR1 reads LNHNV; CDR2 reads YYDKDF (reference sequence). CDR3 region: CATSRGQHTGELFF. The CDR3 nucleotides read TGTGCCACCAGCAGAGGACAGCACACCGGGGAGCTGTTTTTT.

The genes are TRBV6-6 and TRBJ1-2; 8 bases are a match to TRBD1. The V gene end was trimmed by 0 bases and the J gene end by 8 bases; junction bases not matched to a gene: 5. The CDR3 is 14 amino acids. Germline V gene lookup returns CDR1 MNHNY and CDR2 SVGAGI (reference sequence). The CDR3 coding sequence is TGTGCCAGCAGTTACTCGGGACAGGTTTTCGGCTACACCTTC. It codes for CASSYSGQVFGYTF.

This chain connects TRBV7-9 to TRBJ2-7; D possibly uses TRBD1 or TRBD2 (5 bases each). Trimming took 2 bases from V and 3 from J, leaving 11 bases between them. The CDR3 sequence is 14 residues long. CDR1 and CDR2 (germline): SEHNR, FQNEAQ (reference sequence). The CDR3 DNA is TGTGCCAGCAGCTTAAACAGTGGGGGCTACGAGCAGTACTTC. Its protein is CASSLNSGGYEQYF.

This chain connects TRBV27 to TRBJ1-1; D may be TRBD1 (5 bases). V lost 8 bases to trimming and J lost 2 bases, with 15 bases between them. The CDR3 extends over 14 amino acids. Germline loops: CDR1 MNHEY, CDR2 SMNVEV (reference sequence). The CDR3 loop is CASPKQARNTEAFF. The CDR3 DNA reads TGTGCCAGCCCCAAACAGGCGAGAAACACTGAAGCTTTCTTT.

The rearrangement joins TRBV7-8 to TRBJ1-6; TRBD1 might be the D (6 bases). Trimming left V 4 bases short and J 7 bases short, with 20 bases between. This CDR3 has 17 amino acids. The germline V gene has CDR1 SGHVS and CDR2 FQNEAQ. CDR3 bases: TGTGCCAGCAGCTGGGGGCAGGGACCTTCGGGGAATTCACCCCTCCACTTT. This sequence encodes CASSWGQGPSGNSPLHF.

A single count supports this clone. DNA for the CDR3: TGTGCCAGTAGTACCGCCCCGGGACCGACTGGCCAGTATTTT. As protein: CASSTAPGPTGQYF. The J gene is TRBJ2-3, the V gene TRBV19, with D perhaps being TRBD1 or TRBD2 (5 bases each). CDR3 length: 14 residues. Germline assignment: CDR1 LNHDA and CDR2 SQIVND (reference sequence). Between the trimmed V and J ends, which lost 4 bases and 12 bases, there was a span of 20 bases.

This chain uses TRBV29-1 with TRBJ1-4; 11 bases fit TRBD1. This CDR3 spans 15 amino acids. Per the germline V gene, CDR1 is SQVTM and CDR2 is ANQGSEA. Trimming cost V 7 bases and J 8 bases; bases outside gene matches: 12. CDR3 sequence: CSGLTWDRGKEKLFF. The CDR3, as DNA: TGCAGCGGCTTAACCTGGGACAGGGGGAAGGAAAAACTGTTTTTT.

The chain joins TRBV5-8 to TRBJ2-2, with TRBD2 matching 8 bases. Germline CDR1 and CDR2: SGHTS and YDEGEE. This CDR3 is 15 amino acids long. V trimming: 6 bases; J trimming: 6 bases; junction bases outside the gene matches: 10. The CDR3: CASKEGLVYSGELFF. The DNA of the CDR3 is TGTGCCAGCAAGGAGGGACTAGTCTATTCCGGGGAGCTGTTTTTT. The full variable domain, completed using reference TRBV5-8 and TRBJ2-2, is EAGVTQSPTHLIKTRGQQATLRCSPISGHTSVYWYQQALGLGLQFLLWYDEGEERNRGNFPPRFSGRQFPNYSSELNVNALELEDSALYLCASKEGLVYSGELFFGEGSRLTVL.

This chain joins TRBV5-5 and TRBJ2-3; 7 nucleotides align to TRBD1. Unmatched junction bases numbered 8, after V lost 0 bases and J lost 10 bases. CDR1 and CDR2 from the germline V gene are SGHKS and YYEKEE (reference sequence). This CDR3 contains 14 residues. Here the CDR3 DNA reads TGTGCCAGCAGCTTGGGGACAGGATCCGAGGCGCAGTATTTT. Translating it yields CASSLGTGSEAQYF. Looking up the rest from reference TRBV5-5 and TRBJ2-3 gives the full variable domain: DAGVTQSPTHLIKTRGQQVTLRCSPISGHKSVSWYQQVLGQGPQFIFQYYEKEERGRGNFPDRFSARQFPNYSSELNVNALLLGDSALYLCASSLGTGSEAQYFGPGTRLTVL.

This chain uses TRBV2 with TRBJ1-4; D is unresolved. Germline CDR1 is SNHLY and CDR2 is FYNNEI. Trimming stripped 6 bases from V and 5 bases from J, with 16 bases between. This CDR3 is 15 amino acids long. The CDR3, as DNA: TGTGCCAGCAGCGTGGCCCCTCACCGCAATGAAAAACTGTTTTTT. Translated: CASSVAPHRNEKLFF.

This clone was counted between two and nine times. V usage is TRBV6-5 and J usage is TRBJ1-5, with a possible D match to TRBD1 (5 bases). V was cut by 5 bases and J by 12 bases, with 14 bases left in between. The CDR3 runs to 12 residues. Germline V CDR1 and CDR2: MNHEY, SVGAGI. The CDR3 protein is CASSTRGHNQHF. The CDR3 region has the DNA TGTGCCAGCAGTACGCGAGGACATAACCAGCATTTT.

This clone was seen a handful of times. The gene calls are TRBV27 and TRBJ2-3; D is perhaps TRBD1 (5 bases). The CDR3 contains 16 residues. The germline V gene has CDR1 MNHEY and CDR2 SMNVEV (reference sequence). Trimming shortened V by 1 base and J by 6 bases, and 17 bases separated the two germline ends. CDR3 region: CASSLCVGVIRDTQYF. CDR3 nucleotides: TGTGCCAGCAGTTTATGTGTAGGGGTCATACGGGATACGCAGTATTTT.

The gene calls are TRBV11-3 and TRBJ2-7; the D gene is possibly TRBD2 (7 bases). CDR1 and CDR2 (germline): SGHNT, YENEEA. This CDR3 has 15 residues. Trimming removed 2 bases from V and 3 bases from J, with 14 bases in between. The CDR3 DNA is TGTGCCAGCAGCTTATACGGCGGGGGCCTCTACGAGCAGTACTTC. This codes for CASSLYGGGLYEQYF. The whole variable domain, remainder taken from reference TRBV11-3 and TRBJ2-7, is EAGVVQSPRYKIIEKKQPVAFWCNPISGHNTLYWYLQNLGQGPELLIRYENEEAVDDSQLPKDRFSAERLKGVDSTLKIQPAELGDSAVYLCASSLYGGGLYEQYFGPGTRLTVT.

This clone has only one observation. The chain employs TRBV4-1 and TRBJ2-7, with 9 bases that match TRBD1. With V trimmed by 3 bases and J by 1 base, 1 base remained unmatched. This CDR3 spans 14 amino acids. From germline, CDR1 is MGHRA and CDR2 YSYEKL. Written as DNA, the CDR3 is TGCGCCAGCAGCCACGGGACAGGGTCCTACGAGCAGTACTTC. Protein sequence: CASSHGTGSYEQYF.

The genes are TRBV27 and TRBJ1-1; D ambiguous. The CDR3 runs to 14 residues. The V end lost 3 bases, the J end lost 1 base, and 9 bases lay between the germline ends. CDR1 and CDR2 (germline): MNHEY, SMNVEV (reference sequence). Here the CDR3 DNA reads TGTGCCAGCAGTTTCTCGGTGGGGAACACTGAAGCTTTCTTT. Translated, it gives CASSFSVGNTEAFF.

The rearrangement joins TRBV5-1 to TRBJ2-2; 8 bases fit TRBD1. The CDR3 runs 16 residues. The germline gives CDR1 SGHRS, CDR2 YFSETQ. The trim removed 3 bases at V and 2 bases at J, leaving 6 bases unmatched. As DNA, the CDR3 is TGCGCCAGCAGCTGGGAAGGACAGGGTAACACCGGGGAGCTGTTTTTT. Residues: CASSWEGQGNTGELFF.